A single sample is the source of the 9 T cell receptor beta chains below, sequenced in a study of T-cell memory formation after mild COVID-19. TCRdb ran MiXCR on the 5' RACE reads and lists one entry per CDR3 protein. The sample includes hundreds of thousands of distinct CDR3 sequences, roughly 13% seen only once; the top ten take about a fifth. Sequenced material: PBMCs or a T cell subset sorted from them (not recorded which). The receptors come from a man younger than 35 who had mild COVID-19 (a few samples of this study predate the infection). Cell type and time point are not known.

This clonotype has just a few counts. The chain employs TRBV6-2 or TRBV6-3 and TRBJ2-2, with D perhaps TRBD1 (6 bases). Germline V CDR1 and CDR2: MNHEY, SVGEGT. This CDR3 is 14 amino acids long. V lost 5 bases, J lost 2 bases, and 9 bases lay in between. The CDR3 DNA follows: TGTGCCAGCAGTGGGGGACACAACACCGGGGAGCTGTTTTTT. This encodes CASSGGHNTGELFF.

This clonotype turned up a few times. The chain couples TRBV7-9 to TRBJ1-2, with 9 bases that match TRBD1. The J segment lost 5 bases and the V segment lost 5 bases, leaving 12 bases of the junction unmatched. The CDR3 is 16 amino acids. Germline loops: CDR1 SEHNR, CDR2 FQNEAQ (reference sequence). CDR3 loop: CASSQSITGGAYGYTF. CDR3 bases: TGTGCCAGCAGCCAATCGATTACAGGGGGCGCGTATGGCTACACCTTC.

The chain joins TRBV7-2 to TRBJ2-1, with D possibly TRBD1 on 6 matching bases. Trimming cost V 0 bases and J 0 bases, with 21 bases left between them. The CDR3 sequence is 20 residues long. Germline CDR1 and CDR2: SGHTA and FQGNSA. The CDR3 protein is CASSLAFLGTPLLSYNEQFF. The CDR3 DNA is TGTGCCAGCAGCTTAGCTTTTTTGGGGACACCACTCCTCTCCTACAATGAGCAGTTCTTC.

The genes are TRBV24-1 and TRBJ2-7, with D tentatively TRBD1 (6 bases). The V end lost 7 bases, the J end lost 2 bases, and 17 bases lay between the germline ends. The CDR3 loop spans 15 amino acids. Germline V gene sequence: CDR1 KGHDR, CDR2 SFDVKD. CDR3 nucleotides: TGTGCCACCAGCCAGCTTTTGGACAGTACCTACGAGCAGTACTTC. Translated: CATSQLLDSTYEQYF.

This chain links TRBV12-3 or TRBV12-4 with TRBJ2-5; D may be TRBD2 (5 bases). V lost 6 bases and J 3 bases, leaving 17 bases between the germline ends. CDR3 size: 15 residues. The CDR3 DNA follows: TGTGCCAGCAGCGCAAACCGCCTAGCCGAAGAGACCCAGTACTTC. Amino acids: CASSANRLAEETQYF.

CDR3 DNA sequence: TGTGCCAGCAGCTTAGCCGCAGGGACCTACGAGCAGTACGTC. It is translated as CASSLAAGTYEQYV. The chain employs TRBV11-2 and TRBJ2-7, with D possibly matching TRBD1 (5 bases). The CDR3 is 14 amino acids. V dropped 1 base and J dropped 2 bases, with 9 bases sitting between them. Germline CDR1 SGHAT, CDR2 FQNNGV.

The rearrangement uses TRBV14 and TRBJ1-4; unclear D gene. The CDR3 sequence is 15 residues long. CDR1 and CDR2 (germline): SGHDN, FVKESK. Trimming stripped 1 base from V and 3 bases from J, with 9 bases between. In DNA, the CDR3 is TGTGCCAGCAGCCAAGGCGGCGCGTCTAATGAAAAACTGTTTTTT. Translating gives CASSQGGASNEKLFF.

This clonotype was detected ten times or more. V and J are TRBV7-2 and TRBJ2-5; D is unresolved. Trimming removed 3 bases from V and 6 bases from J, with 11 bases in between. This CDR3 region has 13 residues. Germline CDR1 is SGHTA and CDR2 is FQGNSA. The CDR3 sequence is CASSLGIGKTQYF. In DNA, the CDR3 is TGTGCCAGCAGCTTGGGTATAGGGAAGACCCAGTACTTC.

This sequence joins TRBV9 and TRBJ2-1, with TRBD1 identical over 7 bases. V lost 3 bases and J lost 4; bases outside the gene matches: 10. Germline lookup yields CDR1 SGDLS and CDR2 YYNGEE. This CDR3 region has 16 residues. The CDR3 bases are TGTGCCAGCAGCGGATTCAGGGGGTTCCAGTACAATGAGCAGTTCTTC. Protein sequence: CASSGFRGFQYNEQFF.